This T cell receptor (beta chain) was obtained from a study of cytomegalovirus exposure and HLA in healthy donors. In its sample, this clone was seen a few times. The germline CDR1 and CDR2 sequences are SQVTM and ANQGSEA. CDR3 length: 12 residues. The trim removed 7 bases at V and 8 bases at J, leaving 4 bases unmatched. Vbeta (60) and Jbeta (13) primers were used in the PCR. Some clones are missing from TCRdb's copy, which holds only in-frame ones; the method was immunoSEQ multiplex PCR. The sample has about 160,000 clones, 70% seen once; the top ten hold 4% to 5%. The sequence was collected from a man aged 18-30 years in good health and CMV-seropositive. This sequence joins TRBV29-1 and TRBJ1-4; 10 bases align to TRBD1. The sequenced sample was PBMCs. The CDR3 loop reads CSGGTGEEKLFF. CDR3 nucleotides: TGCAGCGGCGGGACAGGGGAGGAAAAACTGTTTTTT. Full variable domain (rest looked up from reference TRBV29-1 and TRBJ1-4): SAVISQKPSRDICQRGTSLTIQCQVDSQVTMMFWYRQQPGQSLTLIATANQGSEATYESGFVIDKFPISRPNLTFSTLTVSNMSPEDSSIYLCSGGTGEEKLFFGSGTQLSVL.